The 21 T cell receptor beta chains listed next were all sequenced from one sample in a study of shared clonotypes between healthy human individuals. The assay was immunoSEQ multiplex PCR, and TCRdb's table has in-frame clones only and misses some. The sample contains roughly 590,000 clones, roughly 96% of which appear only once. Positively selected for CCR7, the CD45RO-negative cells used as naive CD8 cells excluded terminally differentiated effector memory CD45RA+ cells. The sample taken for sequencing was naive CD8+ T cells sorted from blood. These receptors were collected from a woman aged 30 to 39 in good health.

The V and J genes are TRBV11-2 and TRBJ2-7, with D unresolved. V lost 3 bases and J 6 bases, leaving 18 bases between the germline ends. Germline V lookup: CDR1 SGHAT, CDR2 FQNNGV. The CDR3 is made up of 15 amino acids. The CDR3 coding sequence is TGTGCCAGCAGCTTGAACGCCGGCCGGATCGTCGAGCAGTACTTC. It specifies CASSLNAGRIVEQYF.

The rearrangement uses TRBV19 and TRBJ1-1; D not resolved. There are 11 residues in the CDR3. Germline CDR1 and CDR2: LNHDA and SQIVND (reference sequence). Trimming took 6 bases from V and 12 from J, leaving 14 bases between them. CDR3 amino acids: CASRMPGESFF. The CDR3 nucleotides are TGTGCCAGTAGGATGCCCGGGGAGTCTTTCTTT.

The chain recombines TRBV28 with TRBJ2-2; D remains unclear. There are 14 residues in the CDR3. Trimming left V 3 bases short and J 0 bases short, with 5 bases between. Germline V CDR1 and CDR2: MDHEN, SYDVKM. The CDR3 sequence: CASSLIANTGELFF. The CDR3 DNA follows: TGTGCCAGCAGTTTGATAGCGAACACCGGGGAGCTGTTTTTT. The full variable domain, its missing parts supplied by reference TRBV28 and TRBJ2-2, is DVKVTQSSRYLVKRTGEKVFLECVQDMDHENMFWYRQDPGLGLRLIYFSYDVKMKEKGDIPEGYSVSREKKERFSLILESASTNQTSMYLCASSLIANTGELFFGEGSRLTVL.

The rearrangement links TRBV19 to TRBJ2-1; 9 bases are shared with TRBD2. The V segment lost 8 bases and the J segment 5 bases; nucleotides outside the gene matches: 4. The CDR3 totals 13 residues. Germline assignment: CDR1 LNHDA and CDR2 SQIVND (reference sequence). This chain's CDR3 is CASGLATNNEQFF. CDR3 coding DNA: TGTGCCAGTGGACTAGCGACCAACAATGAGCAGTTCTTC.

CDR3 DNA: TGTGCCAGAACGGGACTAGCCCCCAATGAGCAGTTCTTC. This codes for CARTGLAPNEQFF. The chain is built from TRBV2 and TRBJ2-1; 9 nucleotides match TRBD2. The CDR3 consists of 13 residues. The germline V gene has CDR1 SNHLY and CDR2 FYNNEI. V trimming: 9 bases; J trimming: 6 bases; junction bases outside the gene matches: 6.

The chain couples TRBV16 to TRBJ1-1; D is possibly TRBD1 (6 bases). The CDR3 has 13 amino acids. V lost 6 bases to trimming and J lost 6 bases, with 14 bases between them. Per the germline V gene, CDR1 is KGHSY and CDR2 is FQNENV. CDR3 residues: CASRTSGEAEAFF. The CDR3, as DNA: TGTGCCAGCAGAACCTCAGGGGAGGCTGAAGCTTTCTTT. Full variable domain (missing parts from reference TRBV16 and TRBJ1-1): GEEVAQTPKHLVRGEGQKAKLYCAPIKGHSYVFWYQQVLKNEFKFLISFQNENVFDETGMPKERFSAKCLPNSPCSLEIQATKLEDSAVYFCASRTSGEAEAFFGQGTRLTVV.

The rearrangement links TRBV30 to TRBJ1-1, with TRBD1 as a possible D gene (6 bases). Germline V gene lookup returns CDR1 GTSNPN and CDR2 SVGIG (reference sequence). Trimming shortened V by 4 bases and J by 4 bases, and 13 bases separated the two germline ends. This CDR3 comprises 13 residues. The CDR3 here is CAWILTGGTEAFF. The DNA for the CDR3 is TGTGCCTGGATCCTGACAGGCGGCACTGAAGCTTTCTTT.

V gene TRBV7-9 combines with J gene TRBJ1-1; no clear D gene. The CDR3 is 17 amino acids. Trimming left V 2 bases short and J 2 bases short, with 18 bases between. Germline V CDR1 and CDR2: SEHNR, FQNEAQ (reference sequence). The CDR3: CASSLTGLGSGNTEAFF. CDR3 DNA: TGTGCCAGCAGCTTAACTGGTTTGGGCTCGGGAAACACTGAAGCTTTCTTT.

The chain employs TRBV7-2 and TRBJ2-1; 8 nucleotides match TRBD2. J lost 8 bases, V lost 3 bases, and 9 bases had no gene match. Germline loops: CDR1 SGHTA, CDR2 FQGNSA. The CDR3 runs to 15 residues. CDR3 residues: CASSLLAGRGDEQFF. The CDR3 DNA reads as TGTGCCAGCAGCTTGCTAGCGGGTAGGGGGGATGAGCAGTTCTTC.

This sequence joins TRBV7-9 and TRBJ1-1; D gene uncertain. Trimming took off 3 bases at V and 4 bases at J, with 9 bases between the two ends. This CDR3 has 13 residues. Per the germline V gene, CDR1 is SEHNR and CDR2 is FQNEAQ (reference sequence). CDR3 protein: CASSFGPGTEAFF. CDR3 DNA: TGTGCCAGCAGCTTCGGTCCCGGCACTGAAGCTTTCTTT.

The CDR3 loop is CASSLGQGGLETQYF. The CDR3 nucleotides read TGTGCCAGCAGTCTGGGACAGGGCGGTCTAGAGACCCAGTACTTC. This chain connects TRBV7-9 to TRBJ2-5; 9 positions agree with TRBD1. The CDR3 spans 15 residues. J was trimmed by 4 bases and V by 6 bases; bases with no gene match: 9. CDR1 is SEHNR, CDR2 FQNEAQ, per germline (reference sequence).

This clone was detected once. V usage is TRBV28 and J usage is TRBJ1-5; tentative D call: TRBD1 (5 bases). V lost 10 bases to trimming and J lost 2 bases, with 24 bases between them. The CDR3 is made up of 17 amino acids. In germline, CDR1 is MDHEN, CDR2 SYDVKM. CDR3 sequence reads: CANRPPIPRDRNQPQHF. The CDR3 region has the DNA TGTGCCAACCGTCCTCCTATACCCAGGGATCGCAATCAGCCCCAGCATTTT.

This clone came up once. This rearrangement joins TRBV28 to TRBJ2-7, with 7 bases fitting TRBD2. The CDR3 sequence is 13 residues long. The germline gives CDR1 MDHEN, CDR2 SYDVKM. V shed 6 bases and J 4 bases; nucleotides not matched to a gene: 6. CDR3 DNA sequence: TGTGCCAGCAGACCCAGCGGGAAGTACGAGCAGTACTTC. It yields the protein CASRPSGKYEQYF.

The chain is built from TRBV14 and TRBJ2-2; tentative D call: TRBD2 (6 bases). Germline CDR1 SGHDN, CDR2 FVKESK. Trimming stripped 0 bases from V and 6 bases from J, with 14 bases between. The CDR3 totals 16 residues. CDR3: CASSQEGPRGAGELFF. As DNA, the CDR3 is TGTGCCAGCAGCCAAGAAGGGCCCCGCGGGGCCGGGGAGCTGTTTTTT.

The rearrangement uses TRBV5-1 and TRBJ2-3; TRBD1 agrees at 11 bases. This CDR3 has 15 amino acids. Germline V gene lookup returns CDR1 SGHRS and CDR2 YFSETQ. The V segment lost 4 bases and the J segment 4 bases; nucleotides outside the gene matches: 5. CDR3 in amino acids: CASSPGQGVADTQYF. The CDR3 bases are TGCGCCAGCAGCCCGGGACAGGGGGTTGCAGATACGCAGTATTTT.

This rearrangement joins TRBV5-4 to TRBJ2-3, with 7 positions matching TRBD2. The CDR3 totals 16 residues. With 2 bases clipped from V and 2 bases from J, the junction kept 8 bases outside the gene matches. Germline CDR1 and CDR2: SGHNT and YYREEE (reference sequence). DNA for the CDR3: TGTGCCAGCAGCTTTGGGGGACTACCTAACACAGATACGCAGTATTTT. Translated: CASSFGGLPNTDTQYF.

CDR3 sequence: CASSLEGSNTEAFF. In DNA, the CDR3 is TGTGCCAGCAGCTTAGAGGGCAGTAACACTGAAGCTTTCTTT. The rearrangement links TRBV13 to TRBJ1-1, with unresolved D. The germline V gene has CDR1 PRHDT and CDR2 FYEKMQ (reference sequence). The CDR3 spans 14 residues. Trimming pared 1 base from V and 2 bases from J, leaving 8 bases between.

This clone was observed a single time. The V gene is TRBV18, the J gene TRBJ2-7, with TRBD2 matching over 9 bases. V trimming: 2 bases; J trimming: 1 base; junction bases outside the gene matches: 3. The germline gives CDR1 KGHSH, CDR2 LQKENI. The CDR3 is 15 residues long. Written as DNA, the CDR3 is TGTGCCAGCTCACCATCTCTAGCGGGGTCCTACGAGCAGTACTTC. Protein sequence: CASSPSLAGSYEQYF.

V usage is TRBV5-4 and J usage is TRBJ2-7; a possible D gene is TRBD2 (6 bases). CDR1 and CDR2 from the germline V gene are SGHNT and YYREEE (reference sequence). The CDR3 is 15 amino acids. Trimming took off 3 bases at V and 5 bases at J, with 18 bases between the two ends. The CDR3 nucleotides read TGTGCCAGCAGCTCCTCGACACGGACGGGGGACGAGCAGTACTTC. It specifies CASSSSTRTGDEQYF.

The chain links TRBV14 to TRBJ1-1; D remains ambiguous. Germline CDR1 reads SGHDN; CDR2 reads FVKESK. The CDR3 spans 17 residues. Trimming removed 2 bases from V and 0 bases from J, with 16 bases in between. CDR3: CASSQILAGALNTEAFF. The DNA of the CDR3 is TGTGCCAGCAGCCAAATATTGGCAGGAGCCTTGAACACTGAAGCTTTCTTT. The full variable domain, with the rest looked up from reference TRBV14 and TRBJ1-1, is EAGVTQFPSHSVIEKGQTVTLRCDPISGHDNLYWYRRVMGKEIKFLLHFVKESKQDESGMPNNRFLAERTGGTYSTLKVQPAELEDSGVYFCASSQILAGALNTEAFFGQGTRLTVV.

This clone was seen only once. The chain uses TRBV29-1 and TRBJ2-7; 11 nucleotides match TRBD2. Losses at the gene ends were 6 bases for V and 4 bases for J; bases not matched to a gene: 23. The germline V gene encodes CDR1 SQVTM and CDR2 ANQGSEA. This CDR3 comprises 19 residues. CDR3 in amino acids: CSVGPRGSGRGPQTYEQYF. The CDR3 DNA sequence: TGCAGCGTCGGCCCCCGGGGTAGCGGGAGGGGCCCCCAAACATACGAGCAGTACTTC.